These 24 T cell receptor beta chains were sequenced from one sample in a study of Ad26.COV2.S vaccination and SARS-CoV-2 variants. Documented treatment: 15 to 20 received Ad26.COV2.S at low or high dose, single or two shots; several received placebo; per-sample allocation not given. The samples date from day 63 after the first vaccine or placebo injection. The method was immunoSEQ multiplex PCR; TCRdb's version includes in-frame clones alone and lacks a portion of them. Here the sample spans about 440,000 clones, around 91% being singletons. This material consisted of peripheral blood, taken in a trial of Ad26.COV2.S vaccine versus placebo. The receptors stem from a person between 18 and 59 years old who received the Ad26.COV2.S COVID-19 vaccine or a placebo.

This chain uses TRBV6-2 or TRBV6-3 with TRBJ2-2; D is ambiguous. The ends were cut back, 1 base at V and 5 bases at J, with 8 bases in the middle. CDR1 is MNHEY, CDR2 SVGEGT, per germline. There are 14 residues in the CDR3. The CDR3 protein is CASSYLLRTGELFF. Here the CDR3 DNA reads TGTGCCAGCAGTTACTTACTACGTACCGGGGAGCTGTTTTTT.

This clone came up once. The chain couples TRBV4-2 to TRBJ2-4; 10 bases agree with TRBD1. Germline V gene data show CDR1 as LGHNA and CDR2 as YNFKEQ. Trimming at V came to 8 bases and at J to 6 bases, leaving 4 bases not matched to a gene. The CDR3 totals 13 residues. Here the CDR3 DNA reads TGTGCCAGCGGGACAGGGGCGGGAAACATTCAGTACTTC. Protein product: CASGTGAGNIQYF.

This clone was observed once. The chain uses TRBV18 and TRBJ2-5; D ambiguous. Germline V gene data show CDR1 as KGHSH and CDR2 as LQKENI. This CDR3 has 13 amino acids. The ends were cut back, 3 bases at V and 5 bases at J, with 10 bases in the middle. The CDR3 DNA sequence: TGTGCCAGCTCACCCGGCCGTTCGGAGACCCAGTACTTC. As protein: CASSPGRSETQYF.

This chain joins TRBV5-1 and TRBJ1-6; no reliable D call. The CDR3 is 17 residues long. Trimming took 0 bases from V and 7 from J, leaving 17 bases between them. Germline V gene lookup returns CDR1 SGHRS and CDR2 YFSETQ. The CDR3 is CASSLAGVTAGNSPLHF. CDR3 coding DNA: TGCGCCAGCAGCTTGGCCGGTGTCACCGCGGGGAATTCACCCCTCCACTTT.

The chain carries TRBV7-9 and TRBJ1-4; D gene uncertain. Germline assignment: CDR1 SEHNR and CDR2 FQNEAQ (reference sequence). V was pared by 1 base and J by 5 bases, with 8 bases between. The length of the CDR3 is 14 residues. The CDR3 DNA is TGTGCCAGCAGCTTAGGGGCGGTAAATGAAAAACTGTTTTTT. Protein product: CASSLGAVNEKLFF.

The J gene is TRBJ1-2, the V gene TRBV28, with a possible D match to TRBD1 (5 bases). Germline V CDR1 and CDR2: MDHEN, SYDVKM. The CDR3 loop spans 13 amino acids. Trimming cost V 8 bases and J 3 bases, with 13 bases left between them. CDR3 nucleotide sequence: TGTGCCAGCGTAAAATGGGGCGACTATGGCTACACCTTC. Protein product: CASVKWGDYGYTF.

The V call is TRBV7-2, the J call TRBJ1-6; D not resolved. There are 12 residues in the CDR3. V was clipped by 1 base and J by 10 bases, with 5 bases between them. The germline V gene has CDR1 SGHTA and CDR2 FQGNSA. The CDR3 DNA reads TGTGCCAGCAGCTTAGTAGGGTCACCCCTCCACTTT. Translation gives CASSLVGSPLHF. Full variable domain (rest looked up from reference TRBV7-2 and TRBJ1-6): GAGVSQSPSNKVTEKGKDVELRCDPISGHTALYWYRQSLGQGLEFLIYFQGNSAPDKSGLPSDRFSAERTGGSVSTLTIQRTQQEDSAVYLCASSLVGSPLHFGNGTRLTVT.

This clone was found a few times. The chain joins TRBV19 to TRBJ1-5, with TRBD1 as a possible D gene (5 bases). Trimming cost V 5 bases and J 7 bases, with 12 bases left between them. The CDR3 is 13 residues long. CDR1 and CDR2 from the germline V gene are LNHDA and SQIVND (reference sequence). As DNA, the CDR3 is TGTGCCAGTAGTTCTTCAGGGATCCAGCCCCAGCATTTT. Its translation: CASSSSGIQPQHF.

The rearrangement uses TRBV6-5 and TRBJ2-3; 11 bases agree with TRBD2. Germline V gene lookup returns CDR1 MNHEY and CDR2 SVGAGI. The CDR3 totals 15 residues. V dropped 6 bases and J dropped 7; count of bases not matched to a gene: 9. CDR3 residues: CASSRSGRASHTQYF. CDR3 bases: TGTGCCAGCAGCCGTAGCGGGAGGGCTAGTCATACGCAGTATTTT.

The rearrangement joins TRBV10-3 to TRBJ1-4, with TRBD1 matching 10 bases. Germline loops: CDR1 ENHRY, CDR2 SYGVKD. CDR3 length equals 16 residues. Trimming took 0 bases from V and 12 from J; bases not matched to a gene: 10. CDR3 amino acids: CAISESWTGGTLELFF. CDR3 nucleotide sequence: TGTGCCATCAGTGAGTCCTGGACAGGGGGGACTTTAGAACTGTTTTTT.

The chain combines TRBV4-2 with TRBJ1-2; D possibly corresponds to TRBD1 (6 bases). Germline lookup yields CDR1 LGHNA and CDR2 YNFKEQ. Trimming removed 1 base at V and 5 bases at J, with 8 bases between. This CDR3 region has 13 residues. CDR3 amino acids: CASSQVQGYGYTF. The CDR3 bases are TGTGCCAGCAGCCAAGTGCAGGGGTATGGCTACACCTTC.

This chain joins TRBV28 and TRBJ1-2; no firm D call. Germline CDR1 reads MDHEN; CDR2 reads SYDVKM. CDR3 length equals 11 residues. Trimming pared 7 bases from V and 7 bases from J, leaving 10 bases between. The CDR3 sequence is CASTGLGGYTF. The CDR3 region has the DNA TGTGCCAGCACCGGCTTGGGTGGCTACACCTTC.

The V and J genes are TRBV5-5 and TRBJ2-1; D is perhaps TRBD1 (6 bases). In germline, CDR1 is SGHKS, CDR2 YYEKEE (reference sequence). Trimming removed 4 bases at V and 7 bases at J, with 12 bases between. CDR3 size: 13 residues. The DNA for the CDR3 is TGTGCCAGCAGCGGTGGACAGCATAATGAGCAGTTCTTC. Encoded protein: CASSGGQHNEQFF.

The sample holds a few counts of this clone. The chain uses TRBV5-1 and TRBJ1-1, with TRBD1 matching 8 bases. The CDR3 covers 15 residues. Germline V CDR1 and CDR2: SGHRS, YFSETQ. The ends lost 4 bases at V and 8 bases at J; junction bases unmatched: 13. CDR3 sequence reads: CASSHGQGEGTEAFF. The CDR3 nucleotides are TGCGCCAGCAGCCACGGACAGGGTGAGGGGACGGAAGCTTTCTTT.

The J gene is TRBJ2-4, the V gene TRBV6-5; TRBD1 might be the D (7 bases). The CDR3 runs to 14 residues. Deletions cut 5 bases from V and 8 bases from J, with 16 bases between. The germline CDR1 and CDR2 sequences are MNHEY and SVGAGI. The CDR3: CASSRGGGGDIQYF. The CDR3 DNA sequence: TGTGCCAGCAGTCGAGGGGGCGGCGGGGACATTCAGTACTTC.

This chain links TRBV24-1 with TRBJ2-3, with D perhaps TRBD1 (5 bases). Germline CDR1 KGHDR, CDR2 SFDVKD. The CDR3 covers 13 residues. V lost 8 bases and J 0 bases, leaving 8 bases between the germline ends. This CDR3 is CATKGSSTDTQYF. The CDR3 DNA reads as TGTGCCACCAAGGGGTCTAGCACAGATACGCAGTATTTT.

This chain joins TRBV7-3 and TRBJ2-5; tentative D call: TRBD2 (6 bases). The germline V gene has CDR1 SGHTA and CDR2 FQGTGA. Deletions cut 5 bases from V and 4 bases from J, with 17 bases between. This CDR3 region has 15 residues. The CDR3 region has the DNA TGTGCCAGCAGCCCAAATCAGGCGGGGTCAGAGACCCAGTACTTC. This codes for CASSPNQAGSETQYF.

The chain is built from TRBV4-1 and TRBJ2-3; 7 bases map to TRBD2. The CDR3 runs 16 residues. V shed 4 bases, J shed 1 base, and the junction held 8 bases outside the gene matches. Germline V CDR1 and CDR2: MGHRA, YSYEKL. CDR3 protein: CASSPLGLAGTDTQYF. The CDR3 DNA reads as TGCGCCAGCAGCCCCCTCGGGCTAGCGGGCACAGATACGCAGTATTTT.

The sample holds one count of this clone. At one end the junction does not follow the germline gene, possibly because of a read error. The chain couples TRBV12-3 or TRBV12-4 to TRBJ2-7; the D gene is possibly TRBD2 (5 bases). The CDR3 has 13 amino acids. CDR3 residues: CASKRRDSHEQYF. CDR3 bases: TGTGCCAGCAAGCGGCGAGACTCCCACGAGCAGTACTTC.

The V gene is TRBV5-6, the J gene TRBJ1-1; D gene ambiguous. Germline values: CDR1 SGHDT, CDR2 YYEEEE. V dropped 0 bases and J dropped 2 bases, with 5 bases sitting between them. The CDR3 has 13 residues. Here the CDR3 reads CASSLGGNTEAFF. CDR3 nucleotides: TGTGCCAGCAGCTTGGGCGGAAACACTGAAGCTTTCTTT.

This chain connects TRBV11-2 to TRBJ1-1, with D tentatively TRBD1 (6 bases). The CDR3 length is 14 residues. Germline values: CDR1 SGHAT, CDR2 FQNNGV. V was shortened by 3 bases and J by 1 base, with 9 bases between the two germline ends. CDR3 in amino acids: CASSLSGANTEAFF. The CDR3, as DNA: TGTGCCAGCAGCTTGTCGGGGGCGAACACTGAAGCTTTCTTT. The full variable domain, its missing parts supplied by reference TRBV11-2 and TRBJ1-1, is EAGVAQSPRYKIIEKRQSVAFWCNPISGHATLYWYQQILGQGPKLLIQFQNNGVVDDSQLPKDRFSAERLKGVDSTLKIQPAKLEDSAVYLCASSLSGANTEAFFGQGTRLTVV.

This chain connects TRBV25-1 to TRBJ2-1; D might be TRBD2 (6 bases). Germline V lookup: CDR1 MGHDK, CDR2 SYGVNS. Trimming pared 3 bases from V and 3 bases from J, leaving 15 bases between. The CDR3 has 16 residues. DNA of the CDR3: TGTGCCAGCAGTGACTCAGCCGGAGGGAGCTACAATGAGCAGTTCTTC. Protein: CASSDSAGGSYNEQFF.

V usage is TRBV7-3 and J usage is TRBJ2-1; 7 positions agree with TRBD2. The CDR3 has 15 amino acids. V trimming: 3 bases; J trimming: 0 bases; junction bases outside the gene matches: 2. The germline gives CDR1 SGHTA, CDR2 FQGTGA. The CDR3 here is CASSLAGDSYNEQFF. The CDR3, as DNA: TGTGCCAGCAGCTTGGCGGGGGACTCCTACAATGAGCAGTTCTTC.

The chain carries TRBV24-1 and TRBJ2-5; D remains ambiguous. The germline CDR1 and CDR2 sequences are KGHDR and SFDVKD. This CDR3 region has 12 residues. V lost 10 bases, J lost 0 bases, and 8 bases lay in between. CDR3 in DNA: TGTGCCACTTCTGGGTACCAAGAGACCCAGTACTTC. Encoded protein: CATSGYQETQYF.